This record covers a single TCR beta chain. CDR3 length: 14 residues. Germline V gene sequence: CDR1 SGHRS, CDR2 YFSETQ. Trimming took 4 bases from V and 1 from J, leaving 11 bases between them. TCRdb re-derived calls from the RACE reads in MiXCR, one entry per CDR3 protein. The table has roughly 100,000 distinct CDR3 sequences, approximately 9.3% seen once. The data originate from a study of human T cells and chemical hapten exposure. Time point in this sample: patch test 2, 6 weeks after DPC sensitization. Treatment specified: therapeutic diphenylcyclopropenone sensitization with weekly scalp DPC. This rearrangement joins TRBV5-1 to TRBJ2-5; weak D call: TRBD2 (6 bases). This clonotype was obtained from a woman aged 40-49 years with alopecia areata. Some clones in this sample may be carry-over from other donors' samples. Sequenced here: whole blood, sampled in connection with sensitization to the hapten diphenylcyclopropenone (DPC). CDR3 nucleotides: TGCGCCAGCAGCCCGTTGGGGGGCCAAGAGACCCAGTACTTC. Encoded protein: CASSPLGGQETQYF. Using reference TRBV5-1 and TRBJ2-5 for the parts outside the CDR3, the full variable domain is KAGVTQTPRYLIKTRGQQVTLSCSPISGHRSVSWYQQTPGQGLQFLFEYFSETQRNKGNFPGRFSGRQFSNSRSEMNVSTLELGDSALYLCASSPLGGQETQYFGPGTRLLVL.